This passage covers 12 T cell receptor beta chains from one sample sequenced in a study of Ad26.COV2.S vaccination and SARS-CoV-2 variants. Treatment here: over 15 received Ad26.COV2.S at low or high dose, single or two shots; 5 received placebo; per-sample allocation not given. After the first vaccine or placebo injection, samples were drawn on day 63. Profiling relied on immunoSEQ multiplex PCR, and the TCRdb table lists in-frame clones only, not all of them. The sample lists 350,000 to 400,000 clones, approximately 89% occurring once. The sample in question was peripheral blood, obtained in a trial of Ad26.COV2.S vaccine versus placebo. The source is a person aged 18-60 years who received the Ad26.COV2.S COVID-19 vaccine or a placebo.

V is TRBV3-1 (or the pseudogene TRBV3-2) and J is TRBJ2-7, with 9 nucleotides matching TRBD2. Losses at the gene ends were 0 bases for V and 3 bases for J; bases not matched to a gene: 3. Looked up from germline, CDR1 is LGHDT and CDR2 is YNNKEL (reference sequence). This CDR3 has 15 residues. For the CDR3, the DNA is TGTGCCAGCAGCCAAGACTCTAGCGGGGTCTACGAGCAGTACTTC. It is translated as CASSQDSSGVYEQYF.

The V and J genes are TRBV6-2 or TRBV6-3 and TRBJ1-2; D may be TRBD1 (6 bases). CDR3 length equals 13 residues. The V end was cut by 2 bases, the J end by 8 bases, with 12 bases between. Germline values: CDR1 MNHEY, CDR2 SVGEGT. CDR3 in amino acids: CASSYPGDYGYTF. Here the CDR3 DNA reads TGTGCCAGCAGTTACCCAGGGGATTACGGCTACACCTTC.

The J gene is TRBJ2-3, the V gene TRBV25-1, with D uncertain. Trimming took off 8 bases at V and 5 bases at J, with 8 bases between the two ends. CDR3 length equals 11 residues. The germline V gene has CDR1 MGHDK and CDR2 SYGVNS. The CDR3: CASSRLDTQYF. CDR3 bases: TGTGCCAGCTCCCGGTTAGATACGCAGTATTTT.

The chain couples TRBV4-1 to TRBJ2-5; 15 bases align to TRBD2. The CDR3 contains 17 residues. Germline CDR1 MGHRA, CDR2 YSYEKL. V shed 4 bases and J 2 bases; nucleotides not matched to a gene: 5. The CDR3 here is CASSLGLAGGGQETQYF. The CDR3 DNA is TGCGCCAGCAGCCTTGGACTAGCGGGAGGGGGGCAAGAGACCCAGTACTTC.

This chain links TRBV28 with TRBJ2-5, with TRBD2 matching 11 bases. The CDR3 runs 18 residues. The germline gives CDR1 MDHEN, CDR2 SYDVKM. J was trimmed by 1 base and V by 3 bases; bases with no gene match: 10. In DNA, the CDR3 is TGTGCCAGCAGTTTGGGCACTAGCGGGAGTTTACTCCAAGAGACCCAGTACTTC. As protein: CASSLGTSGSLLQETQYF.

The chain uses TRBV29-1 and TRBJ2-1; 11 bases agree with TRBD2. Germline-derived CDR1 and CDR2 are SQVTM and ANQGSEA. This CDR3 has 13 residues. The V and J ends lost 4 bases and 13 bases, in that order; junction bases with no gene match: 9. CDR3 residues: CSVGRTSGQAQFF. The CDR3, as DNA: TGCAGCGTTGGTAGGACTAGCGGGCAGGCCCAGTTCTTC.

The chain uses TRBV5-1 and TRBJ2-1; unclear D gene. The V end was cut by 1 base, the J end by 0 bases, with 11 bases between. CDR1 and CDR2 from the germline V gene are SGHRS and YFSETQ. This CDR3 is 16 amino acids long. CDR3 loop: CASSLSGSSSYNEQFF. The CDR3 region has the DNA TGCGCCAGCAGCTTGTCTGGGTCGAGCTCCTACAATGAGCAGTTCTTC.

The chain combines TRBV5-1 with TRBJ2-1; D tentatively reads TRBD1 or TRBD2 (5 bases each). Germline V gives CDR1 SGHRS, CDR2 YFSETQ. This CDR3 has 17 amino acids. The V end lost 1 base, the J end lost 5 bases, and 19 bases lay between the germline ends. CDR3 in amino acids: CASSLNLGGPLHNEQFF. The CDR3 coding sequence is TGCGCCAGCAGCTTGAATCTTGGGGGACCCCTTCACAATGAGCAGTTCTTC.

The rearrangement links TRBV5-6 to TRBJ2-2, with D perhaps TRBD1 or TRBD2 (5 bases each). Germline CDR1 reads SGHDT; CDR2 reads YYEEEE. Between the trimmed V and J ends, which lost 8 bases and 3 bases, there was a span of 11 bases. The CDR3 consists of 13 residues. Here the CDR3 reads CASLEGYTGELFF. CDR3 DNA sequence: TGTGCCAGTCTAGAGGGGTACACCGGGGAGCTGTTTTTT. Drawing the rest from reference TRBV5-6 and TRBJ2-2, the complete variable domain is DAGVTQSPTHLIKTRGQQVTLRCSPKSGHDTVSWYQQALGQGPQFIFQYYEEEERQRGNFPDRFSGHQFPNYSSELNVNALLLGDSALYLCASLEGYTGELFFGEGSRLTVL.

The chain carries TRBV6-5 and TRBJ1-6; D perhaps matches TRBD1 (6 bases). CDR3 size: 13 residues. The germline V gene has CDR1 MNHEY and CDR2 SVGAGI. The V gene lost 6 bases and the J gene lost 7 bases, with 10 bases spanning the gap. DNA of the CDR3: TGTGCCAGCAGCGGAGGGGGGAATTCACCCCTCCACTTT. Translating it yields CASSGGGNSPLHF.

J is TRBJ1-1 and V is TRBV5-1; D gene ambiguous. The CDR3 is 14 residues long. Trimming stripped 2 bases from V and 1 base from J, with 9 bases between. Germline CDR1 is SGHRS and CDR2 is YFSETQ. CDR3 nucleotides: TGCGCCAGCAGCTTTCAAGGGAGGAACACTGAAGCTTTCTTT. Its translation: CASSFQGRNTEAFF.

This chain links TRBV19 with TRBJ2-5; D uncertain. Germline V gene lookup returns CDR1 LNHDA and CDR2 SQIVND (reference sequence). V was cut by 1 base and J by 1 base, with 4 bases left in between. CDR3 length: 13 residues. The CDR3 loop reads CASSIAVQETQYF. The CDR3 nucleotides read TGTGCCAGTAGTATAGCAGTCCAAGAGACCCAGTACTTC.